The 8 T cell receptor beta chains in this list originate from one sample, sequenced in a study of blood T cell repertoires in COVID-19. The assay was immunoSEQ multiplex PCR, and TCRdb's table has in-frame clones only and misses some. The data show 75,000 to 100,000 clones, 70% to 90% seen once. Material: peripheral blood. The receptors were sampled from a man between 70 and 80 years old with acute or convalescent COVID-19.

The rearrangement links TRBV6-5 to TRBJ1-1, with 7 bases lining up with TRBD1. The J segment lost 7 bases and the V segment lost 0 bases, leaving 11 bases of the junction unmatched. This CDR3 spans 16 amino acids. Germline V gene sequence: CDR1 MNHEY, CDR2 SVGAGI. The CDR3, as DNA: TGTGCCAGCAGTTACTCTCGAACTTCAGGGGGTGGTGAAGCTTTCTTT. Amino acid sequence: CASSYSRTSGGGEAFF.

V usage is TRBV3-1 (or the pseudogene TRBV3-2) and J usage is TRBJ1-2; D is unclear. The CDR3 has 15 amino acids. The ends were cut back, 3 bases at V and 6 bases at J, with 17 bases in the middle. Germline loops: CDR1 LGHDT, CDR2 YNNKEL (reference sequence). As DNA, the CDR3 is TGTGCCAGCAGCCAGGATGCTACGGGGAATCATGGCTACACCTTC. This gives the protein CASSQDATGNHGYTF.

This chain joins TRBV6-5 and TRBJ1-6; D not resolved. This CDR3 has 10 residues. Trimming left V 10 bases short and J 12 bases short, with 10 bases between. Germline V gene data show CDR1 as MNHEY and CDR2 as SVGAGI. CDR3 in DNA: TGTGCCACCTACGGACTACCCCTCCACTTT. It encodes CATYGLPLHF.

This clone was found once. V is TRBV6-5 and J is TRBJ1-6; D is ambiguous. The CDR3 is 14 residues long. Per germline, CDR1 MNHEY and CDR2 SVGAGI. Deletions cut 7 bases from V and 6 bases from J, with 13 bases between. This chain's CDR3 is CASNPTPINSPLHF. The CDR3 nucleotides are TGTGCCAGCAACCCGACACCTATTAATTCACCCCTCCACTTT.

The chain combines TRBV3-1 (or the pseudogene TRBV3-2) with TRBJ1-3; D unresolved. The CDR3 is 16 amino acids. Trimming cost V 0 bases and J 0 bases, with 9 bases left between them. Per the germline V gene, CDR1 is LGHDT and CDR2 is YNNKEL (reference sequence). The CDR3 nucleotides read TGTGCCAGCAGCCAAGAGCCAGGTTTCTCTGGAAACACCATATATTTT. Translated: CASSQEPGFSGNTIYF.

The V and J genes are TRBV6-5 and TRBJ2-1, with 7 bases aligning to TRBD1. Germline V gene data show CDR1 as MNHEY and CDR2 as SVGAGI. The CDR3 consists of 14 residues. The V and J ends lost 8 bases and 8 bases, in that order; junction bases with no gene match: 12. CDR3 region: CASLERGLVDEQFF. The CDR3 DNA reads TGTGCCAGCCTGGAAAGGGGGCTAGTAGATGAGCAGTTCTTC.

This clone occurred once. This chain's CDR3 is CASSPTVGRGSLGSGANVLTF. As DNA, the CDR3 is TGTGCCAGCAGCCCTACGGTGGGGAGGGGCAGCCTGGGCTCTGGGGCCAACGTCCTGACTTTC. This chain links TRBV9 with TRBJ2-6, with TRBD2 identical over 7 bases. The junction had 19 bases not matched to a gene; V was cut back by 4 bases and J by 0 bases. Germline CDR1 and CDR2: SGDLS and YYNGEE. This CDR3 is built from 21 residues. Based on the CDR3 plus reference TRBV9 and TRBJ2-6, the full variable domain is DSGVTQTPKHLITATGQRVTLRCSPRSGDLSVYWYQQSLDQGLQFLIQYYNGEERAKGNILERFSAQQFPDLHSELNLSSLELGDSALYFCASSPTVGRGSLGSGANVLTFGAGSRLTVL.

This clone came up a few times. In nucleotides, the CDR3 is TGTGCCAGCAACCCGACTTTATCTGCGGGTGGCTACACCTTC. Its translation: CASNPTLSAGGYTF. The genes are TRBV3-1 (or the pseudogene TRBV3-2) and TRBJ1-2; D not certain. Germline loops: CDR1 LGHDT, CDR2 YNNKEL (reference sequence). The V and J ends lost 7 bases and 7 bases respectively, with 19 bases between them. CDR3 length: 14 residues.